The 10 T cell receptor beta chains listed next were all sequenced from one sample in a study of cytomegalovirus exposure and HLA in healthy donors. Measured with immunoSEQ multiplex PCR; TCRdb has only the in-frame clones, and not every one. This sample carries 97,000 or so clones, approximately 84% of them seen once, and the ten largest clones take approximately 6.3%. Material: PBMCs. The receptors derive from a man aged 18 to 30 in good health and CMV-seropositive.

J is TRBJ1-5 and V is TRBV25-1; D is undetermined. Germline CDR1 is MGHDK and CDR2 is SYGVNS. V gave up 8 bases and J gave up 5 bases, with 10 bases separating them. The CDR3 sequence is 12 residues long. The CDR3 reads CASRVGDQPQHF. The CDR3 bases are TGTGCCAGCCGGGTGGGAGATCAGCCCCAGCATTTT. Full variable domain (missing parts from reference TRBV25-1 and TRBJ1-5): EADIYQTPRYLVIGTGKKITLECSQTMGHDKMYWYQQDPGMELHLIHYSYGVNSTEKGDLSSESTVSRIRTEHFPLTLESARPSHTSQYLCASRVGDQPQHFGDGTRLSIL.

J is TRBJ2-7 and V is TRBV21-1; TRBD1, as called in the table, went unchecked against the DNA. TRBV21-1 is marked as a pseudogene. This CDR3 region has 14 residues. CDR3 residues: CASNRTGISYEQYF. The CDR3 region has the DNA TGTGCCAGCAACCGAACAGGAATCTCCTACGAGCAGTACTTC.

The chain joins TRBV7-3 to TRBJ1-4; TRBD1 is a possible D gene (5 bases). The germline gives CDR1 SGHTA, CDR2 FQGTGA. With 5 bases removed from V and 8 bases from J, the gap between germline ends came to 18 bases. The CDR3 is 15 amino acids. The CDR3 spells CASSPRGRAGEKLFF. CDR3 bases: TGTGCCAGCAGCCCCCGGGGGAGGGCCGGGGAAAAACTGTTTTTT.

This chain joins TRBV19 and TRBJ2-2; 7 bases map to TRBD1. The trim removed 7 bases at V and 6 bases at J, leaving 17 bases unmatched. From germline, CDR1 is LNHDA and CDR2 SQIVND (reference sequence). The CDR3 extends over 17 amino acids. CDR3 coding DNA: TGTGCCAGTACTGAATGGACAGGTACCACGCCCGCCGGGGAGCTGTTTTTT. Protein product: CASTEWTGTTPAGELFF.

The rearrangement uses TRBV5-1 and TRBJ2-1; 9 bases fit TRBD2. The CDR3 extends over 14 amino acids. The V gene's germline CDR1 is SGHRS and CDR2 YFSETQ. The ends lost 4 bases at V and 8 bases at J; junction bases unmatched: 7. The CDR3 DNA sequence: TGCGCCAGCAGCCGCGGGGGGGCCGGGGATGAGCAGTTCTTC. Translation gives CASSRGGAGDEQFF. Together with reference TRBV5-1 and TRBJ2-1, the CDR3 gives the full variable domain: KAGVTQTPRYLIKTRGQQVTLSCSPISGHRSVSWYQQTPGQGLQFLFEYFSETQRNKGNFPGRFSGRQFSNSRSEMNVSTLELGDSALYLCASSRGGAGDEQFFGPGTRLTVL.

The rearrangement uses TRBV29-1 and TRBJ2-7; D call uncertain. The germline V gene has CDR1 SQVTM and CDR2 ANQGSEA. The V end lost 2 bases, the J end lost 4 bases, and 12 bases lay between the germline ends. The CDR3 runs 13 residues. The CDR3 here is CSVETLSPYEQYF. CDR3 nucleotide sequence: TGCAGCGTTGAAACTCTATCTCCATACGAGCAGTACTTC.

This sequence joins TRBV6-1 and TRBJ2-6; 8 nucleotides agree with TRBD1. This CDR3 has 15 amino acids. V dropped 5 bases and J dropped 2; count of bases not matched to a gene: 2. Germline CDR1 MNHNS, CDR2 SASEGT. The CDR3 DNA reads as TGTGCCAGCAGTACAGGGGGAGCTGGGGCCAACGTCCTGACTTTC. It yields the protein CASSTGGAGANVLTF.

The chain recombines TRBV4-1 with TRBJ2-3; 8 bases map to TRBD1. Germline CDR1 reads MGHRA; CDR2 reads YSYEKL. V gave up 1 base and J gave up 1 base; unmatched junction bases: 4. CDR3 length equals 16 residues. Here the CDR3 DNA reads TGCGCCAGCAGCCAAGTACGGGGACAGGGCACAGATACGCAGTATTTT. It encodes CASSQVRGQGTDTQYF.

The chain recombines TRBV18 with TRBJ1-2, with D perhaps TRBD1 (6 bases). The CDR3 contains 15 residues. CDR1 and CDR2 from the germline V gene are KGHSH and LQKENI. The V gene lost 0 bases and the J gene lost 0 bases, with 8 bases spanning the gap. The CDR3 region is CASSPPGQTNYGYTF. In DNA, the CDR3 is TGTGCCAGCTCACCACCAGGACAGACTAACTATGGCTACACCTTC.

The chain couples TRBV11-3 to TRBJ1-2; D is uncertain. Germline assignment: CDR1 SGHNT and CDR2 YENEEA. The CDR3 is made up of 15 amino acids. V lost 5 bases, J lost 5 bases, and 18 bases lay in between. The CDR3 DNA follows: TGTGCCAGCAGCAATGACGCGGGGTCGGCATATGGCTACACCTTC. Translated: CASSNDAGSAYGYTF.